The 9 T cell receptor beta chains reported below all come from one sample, sequenced in a study of technical replicates of blood from a few donors. This table comes from immunoSEQ multiplex PCR, and its TCRdb copy is limited to in-frame clones, with some not included. This table holds approximately 52,000 clones, roughly 84% found once. The sample taken for sequencing was PBMCs. The receptors stem from a human donor in good health. Some clones in this sample may be carry-over from other donors' samples.

The V and J genes are TRBV18 and TRBJ1-1, with 10 bases fitting TRBD1. The CDR3 has 15 amino acids. The junction had 2 bases not matched to a gene; V was cut back by 3 bases and J by 1 base. The germline V gene has CDR1 KGHSH and CDR2 LQKENI. The CDR3 DNA sequence: TGTGCCAGCTCACCGACAGGGGGCTGGAACACTGAAGCTTTCTTT. It codes for CASSPTGGWNTEAFF.

The chain joins TRBV5-6 to TRBJ2-2; 12 bases agree with TRBD2. The CDR3 sequence is 16 residues long. Germline V gene data show CDR1 as SGHDT and CDR2 as YYEEEE. After removal of 0 bases from V and 6 bases from J, the junction contained 3 bases not matched to a gene. The CDR3 here is CASSLGTSGKSGELFF. As DNA, the CDR3 is TGTGCCAGCAGCTTGGGGACTAGCGGGAAATCCGGGGAGCTGTTTTTT.

The J gene is TRBJ1-6, the V gene TRBV5-4, with a possible D match to TRBD1 (5 bases). The CDR3 runs 17 residues. CDR1 SGHNT and CDR2 YYREEE come from the germline V gene (reference sequence). V was clipped by 3 bases and J by 5 bases, with 18 bases between them. CDR3 residues: CASSWGLPGQNNSPLHF. CDR3 sequence (DNA): TGTGCCAGCAGCTGGGGCCTCCCTGGGCAGAATAATTCACCCCTCCACTTT. Using reference TRBV5-4 and TRBJ1-6 for the parts outside the CDR3, the full variable domain is ETGVTQSPTHLIKTRGQQVTLRCSSQSGHNTVSWYQQALGQGPQFIFQYYREEENGRGNFPPRFSGLQFPNYSSELNVNALELDDSALYLCASSWGLPGQNNSPLHFGNGTRLTVT.

The gene calls are TRBV4-2 and TRBJ2-2, with a tentative D call TRBD2 (5 bases). Germline V CDR1 and CDR2: LGHNA, YNFKEQ. The ends were cut back, 5 bases at V and 1 base at J, with 17 bases in the middle. The CDR3 runs 17 residues. CDR3 sequence reads: CASSWNFGGQNTGELFF. CDR3 coding DNA: TGTGCCAGCAGCTGGAACTTCGGCGGGCAGAACACCGGGGAGCTGTTTTTT.

This sequence joins TRBV6-5 and TRBJ2-7; 10 bases line up with TRBD1. This CDR3 spans 13 amino acids. Germline CDR1 MNHEY, CDR2 SVGAGI. The V segment lost 6 bases and the J segment 3 bases; nucleotides outside the gene matches: 2. CDR3 bases: TGTGCCAGCAGCCGGGACAGGGGCTACGAGCAGTACTTC. This gives the protein CASSRDRGYEQYF.

The V and J genes are TRBV15 and TRBJ1-3; D remains unclear. The CDR3 runs to 15 residues. The V and J ends lost 5 bases and 0 bases respectively, with 11 bases between them. CDR1 is LNHNV and CDR2 is YYDKDF in the germline V gene (reference sequence). The CDR3 region has the DNA TGTGCCACCAGCCCTGGAGCGGACTCTGGAAACACCATATATTTT. Translation: CATSPGADSGNTIYF.

This clone was recorded a few times. The chain uses TRBV5-1 and TRBJ1-4, with D tentatively TRBD1 (6 bases). CDR3 length equals 15 residues. Trimming took off 2 bases at V and 7 bases at J, with 15 bases between the two ends. Looked up from germline, CDR1 is SGHRS and CDR2 is YFSETQ. The CDR3 spells CASSLVWGLGEKLFF. The CDR3 nucleotides are TGCGCCAGCAGCTTAGTTTGGGGGCTGGGTGAAAAACTGTTTTTT.

The genes are TRBV5-6 and TRBJ2-3, with 10 bases that match TRBD2. Trimming cost V 4 bases and J 1 base; bases outside gene matches: 3. The CDR3 extends over 15 amino acids. Germline V gene lookup returns CDR1 SGHDT and CDR2 YYEEEE. The CDR3 loop is CASSVGTSGTDTQYF. The CDR3 DNA reads as TGTGCCAGCAGCGTTGGGACTAGCGGCACAGATACGCAGTATTTT.

The chain has TRBV10-3 and TRBJ1-2; no clear D. The CDR3 contains 14 residues. V dropped 0 bases and J dropped 8 bases, with 13 bases sitting between them. Germline lookup yields CDR1 ENHRY and CDR2 SYGVKD. The CDR3 DNA reads TGTGCCATCAGTGAGTCAGAGGGTTCGTGGGGCTACACCTTC. Protein product: CAISESEGSWGYTF.